Below, 11 T cell receptor beta chains from the same sample are listed, as sequenced in a study of T cell repertoires in cytomegalovirus infection. Each CDR3 protein gets one entry after TCRdb re-called the reads with MiXCR. The table includes roughly 81,000 distinct CDR3 sequences, less than 4.5% detected once. Material for sequencing was PBMCs. These receptor sequences come from a human donor in good health (CMV status not recorded). Some clones in this sample may be carry-over from other donors' samples.

This clonotype was observed at least ten times. V usage is TRBV7-3 and J usage is TRBJ2-7, with no clear D. The germline gives CDR1 SGHTA, CDR2 FQGTGA. The CDR3 extends over 14 amino acids. The germline V and J ends were trimmed by 0 bases and 1 base, with 7 bases remaining between them. Written as DNA, the CDR3 is TGTGCCAGCAGCTTAACAGGGAATTCCTACGAGCAGTACTTC. Amino acids: CASSLTGNSYEQYF.

There are many counts of this clonotype. The chain links TRBV5-4 to TRBJ2-3, with a weak D call TRBD1 (6 bases). V lost 0 bases to trimming and J lost 4 bases, with 12 bases between them. CDR3 length: 15 residues. The germline gives CDR1 SGHNT, CDR2 YYREEE (reference sequence). The CDR3 is CASSLGSGAPDTQYF. The DNA of the CDR3 is TGTGCCAGCAGCTTGGGGTCAGGGGCACCAGATACGCAGTATTTT. The full variable domain, its missing parts supplied by reference TRBV5-4 and TRBJ2-3, is ETGVTQSPTHLIKTRGQQVTLRCSSQSGHNTVSWYQQALGQGPQFIFQYYREEENGRGNFPPRFSGLQFPNYSSELNVNALELDDSALYLCASSLGSGAPDTQYFGPGTRLTVL.

The table lists this clonotype with many counts. The V call is TRBV11-2, the J call TRBJ2-7; no firm D call. V lost 2 bases and J 6 bases, leaving 5 bases between the germline ends. Germline CDR1 SGHAT, CDR2 FQNNGV. The CDR3 is made up of 11 amino acids. CDR3 amino acids: CASSLYGEQYF. The CDR3, as DNA: TGTGCCAGCAGCTTATATGGCGAGCAGTACTTC.

This clonotype was counted at least ten times. CDR3 sequence reads: CSARKGLPGGLLFEDTQYF. The CDR3 DNA is TGCAGTGCTAGGAAGGGTCTTCCGGGGGGGCTTCTGTTCGAAGATACGCAGTATTTT. V and J are TRBV20-1 and TRBJ2-3; 8 positions match TRBD2. This CDR3 comprises 19 residues. The germline CDR1 and CDR2 sequences are DFQATT and SNEGSKA (reference sequence). The V and J ends lost 3 bases and 5 bases, in that order; junction bases with no gene match: 22.

This clonotype was detected ten times or more. The CDR3 sequence is CASSLVFNQPQHF. CDR3 nucleotide sequence: TGTGCCAGCAGCTTAGTATTCAATCAGCCCCAGCATTTT. V usage is TRBV7-2 and J usage is TRBJ1-5; D uncertain. This CDR3 comprises 13 residues. Deletions cut 1 base from V and 3 bases from J, with 4 bases between. Germline V lookup: CDR1 SGHTA, CDR2 FQGNSA.

This clonotype has a count of ten or more. The rearrangement uses TRBV6-1 and TRBJ2-1, with D tentatively TRBD2 (5 bases). CDR1 and CDR2 (germline): MNHNS, SASEGT. The V gene lost 5 bases and the J gene lost 9 bases, with 14 bases spanning the gap. There are 13 residues in the CDR3. The CDR3 loop reads CASSTSAAGEQFF. As DNA, the CDR3 is TGTGCCAGCAGTACCTCGGCCGCGGGTGAGCAGTTCTTC.

This clonotype was detected many times. This chain links TRBV28 with TRBJ1-2; D remains ambiguous. Germline values: CDR1 MDHEN, CDR2 SYDVKM. Trimming took off 2 bases at V and 6 bases at J, with 16 bases between the two ends. The CDR3 is 15 residues long. The CDR3 is CASSLAVAGGHGYTF. The CDR3 nucleotides are TGTGCCAGCAGTTTAGCCGTCGCGGGTGGTCATGGCTACACCTTC.

This clonotype was observed many times. This chain links TRBV20-1 with TRBJ1-5; a possible D gene is TRBD1 (5 bases). The V gene lost 0 bases and the J gene lost 1 base, with 13 bases spanning the gap. Germline CDR1 is DFQATT and CDR2 is SNEGSKA (reference sequence). The CDR3 sequence is 16 residues long. CDR3 in amino acids: CSAREWGVGSNQPQHF. CDR3 sequence (DNA): TGCAGTGCTAGAGAATGGGGGGTCGGGAGCAATCAGCCCCAGCATTTT.

This clonotype was seen many times. The junction departs from germline at one end; a sequencing error may be responsible. The chain combines TRBV5-5 with TRBJ1-1; D is uncertain. This CDR3 is 13 amino acids long. Looked up from germline, CDR1 is SGHKS and CDR2 is YYEKEE (reference sequence). The CDR3 DNA sequence: TGTGTCAGCAGCTTGGGTCCGAACACTGAAGCTTTCTTT. Translated: CVSSLGPNTEAFF.

In this sample, this clonotype is medium-sized. The chain couples TRBV7-2 to TRBJ1-5; D is unclear. Trimming shortened V by 1 base and J by 0 bases, and 7 bases separated the two germline ends. The CDR3 contains 15 residues. CDR1 is SGHTA and CDR2 is FQGNSA in the germline V gene. CDR3 amino acids: CASSLERDSNQPQHF. Written as DNA, the CDR3 is TGTGCCAGCAGCTTAGAGAGAGATAGCAATCAGCCCCAGCATTTT.

Many counts were recorded for this clonotype. The V gene is TRBV20-1, the J gene TRBJ1-4, with 10 bases that match TRBD1. This CDR3 contains 14 residues. The germline V gene encodes CDR1 DFQATT and CDR2 SNEGSKA (reference sequence). With 6 bases clipped from V and 8 bases from J, the junction kept 9 bases outside the gene matches. The DNA for the CDR3 is TGCAGTGCGGAGACAGGGGGCGCCGGAGAAAAACTGTTTTTT. This encodes CSAETGGAGEKLFF.